These 27 T cell receptor beta chains came from one sample sequenced in a study of T cells after yellow fever vaccination. TCRdb redid the calling of the 5' RACE reads with MiXCR, one entry per CDR3 protein. The sample lists 95,000 to 150,000 distinct CDR3 sequences, 8% to 10% occurring once. Here the sequenced sample was CD8+ T cells sorted from PBMCs, taken on the day of the yellow fever booster vaccination. The source is a man aged 18 to 30 who received the YFV17D yellow fever vaccine.

This clonotype was recorded many times. V gene TRBV6-5 combines with J gene TRBJ2-7, with 9 nucleotides matching TRBD1. V was clipped by 2 bases and J by 7 bases; unmatched bases: 6. The germline CDR1 and CDR2 sequences are MNHEY and SVGAGI. CDR3 size: 14 residues. The CDR3 loop reads CASSYGQGIGEQYV. The CDR3 nucleotides read TGTGCCAGCAGTTACGGACAGGGGATAGGGGAGCAGTACGTC.

The chain joins TRBV9 to TRBJ2-7; 8 bases fit TRBD2. The CDR3 consists of 15 residues. V lost 0 bases to trimming and J lost 0 bases; unmatched junction nucleotides: 2. Germline CDR1 and CDR2: SGDLS and YYNGEE. The CDR3 coding sequence is TGTGCCAGCAGCGTAGGCGGGGGGTTCTCCTACGAGCAGTACTTC. Translated: CASSVGGGFSYEQYF.

This clonotype has only a few counts. The chain's CDR3 is CSVEVIGQGYEQFF. In DNA form, the CDR3 reads TGCAGCGTTGAAGTTATCGGACAGGGGTACGAGCAGTTCTTC. The chain carries TRBV29-1 and TRBJ2-1, with 9 bases that match TRBD1. Looked up from germline, CDR1 is SQVTM and CDR2 is ANQGSEA. J was trimmed by 10 bases and V by 1 base; bases with no gene match: 8. The CDR3 has 14 amino acids.

This clonotype came up many times. The gene calls are TRBV5-6 and TRBJ2-5; D gene uncertain. The germline V gene has CDR1 SGHDT and CDR2 YYEEEE. V lost 1 base to trimming and J lost 3 bases, with 7 bases between them. This CDR3 has 13 amino acids. CDR3 nucleotide sequence: TGTGCCAGCAGCTTGTTCAGTGAAGAGACCCAGTACTTC. Protein sequence: CASSLFSEETQYF.

The chain links TRBV12-3 or TRBV12-4 to TRBJ2-5; D not resolved. This CDR3 is built from 14 residues. The V gene lost 5 bases and the J gene lost 2 bases, with 12 bases spanning the gap. This chain's CDR3 is CASSLTGRQETQYF. CDR3 sequence (DNA): TGTGCCAGCAGTCTAACGGGCAGGCAAGAGACCCAGTACTTC.

This clonotype was seen only a few times. The chain uses TRBV29-1 and TRBJ2-5, with 10 nucleotides matching TRBD2. Germline V gene sequence: CDR1 SQVTM, CDR2 ANQGSEA. V was pared by 4 bases and J by 5 bases, with 7 bases of the junction left unmatched. The CDR3 sequence is 14 residues long. CDR3 protein: CSVVVAGGAETQYF. The DNA of the CDR3 is TGCAGCGTTGTAGTAGCGGGGGGTGCGGAGACCCAGTACTTC. The full variable domain, rest sourced from reference TRBV29-1 and TRBJ2-5, is SAVISQKPSRDICQRGTSLTIQCQVDSQVTMMFWYRQQPGQSLTLIATANQGSEATYESGFVIDKFPISRPNLTFSTLTVSNMSPEDSSIYLCSVVVAGGAETQYFGPGTRLLVL.

This clonotype occurred a few times. The chain uses TRBV7-6 and TRBJ2-1; D possibly matches TRBD1 or TRBD2 (6 bases each). V was pared by 5 bases and J by 7 bases, with 18 bases between. The CDR3 contains 15 residues. Germline CDR1 SGHVS, CDR2 FNYEAQ. This CDR3 is CASSPGVRGRNEQFF. In DNA form, the CDR3 reads TGTGCCAGCAGCCCAGGGGTACGGGGGAGGAATGAGCAGTTCTTC.

Concerning this clonotype itself: A clone one base away is much larger, so this may be a read error. The gene calls are TRBV12-3 or TRBV12-4 and TRBJ2-5; D not resolved. The CDR3 contains 12 residues. V gave up 4 bases and J gave up 0 bases, with 3 bases separating them. The CDR3 coding sequence is TGTGCCAGCAGTTGGTACCAAGAGACCCAGTACTTC. Translating gives CASSWYQETQYF.

This clonotype has just a few counts. The chain is built from TRBV29-1 and TRBJ2-2; 7 bases fit TRBD1. The CDR3 runs 12 residues. Unmatched junction bases numbered 6, after V lost 7 bases and J lost 7 bases. The germline V gene has CDR1 SQVTM and CDR2 ANQGSEA. In DNA, the CDR3 is TGCAGCGCCCAGGGGGACCGCGGGGAGCTGTTTTTT. It specifies CSAQGDRGELFF.

This clonotype was observed a handful of times. The chain couples TRBV20-1 to TRBJ2-6; D ambiguous. Germline V gives CDR1 DFQATT, CDR2 SNEGSKA (reference sequence). V was pared by 1 base and J by 1 base, with 11 bases between. This CDR3 has 16 amino acids. The CDR3 DNA reads as TGCAGTGCTAGAGTTGGTTTCTCTTCTGGGGCCAACGTCCTGACTTTC. This codes for CSARVGFSSGANVLTF.

This clonotype was observed a handful of times. This chain joins TRBV4-1 and TRBJ1-1; D is unresolved. This CDR3 has 14 residues. V was trimmed by 4 bases and J by 4 bases, leaving 13 bases between them. Germline V gene lookup returns CDR1 MGHRA and CDR2 YSYEKL. This CDR3 reads CASSRIPGSTEAFF. CDR3 nucleotides: TGCGCCAGCAGCCGGATCCCGGGATCCACTGAAGCTTTCTTT.

The gene calls are TRBV4-1 and TRBJ1-5; TRBD1 matches at 10 bases. With 1 base clipped from V and 2 bases from J, the junction kept 5 bases outside the gene matches. The CDR3 sequence is 17 residues long. Germline-derived CDR1 and CDR2 are MGHRA and YSYEKL. The CDR3 DNA follows: TGCGCCAGCAGCCAAGGCCTTGGGACAGGGGGCAATCAGCCCCAGCATTTT. Its protein is CASSQGLGTGGNQPQHF.

The genes are TRBV28 and TRBJ2-3, with 7 bases identical to TRBD2. The V segment lost 6 bases and the J segment 0 bases; nucleotides outside the gene matches: 6. Germline V gene sequence: CDR1 MDHEN, CDR2 SYDVKM. There are 15 residues in the CDR3. CDR3: CASRSLGGSTDTQYF. DNA of the CDR3: TGTGCCAGCAGATCGCTCGGGGGGAGCACAGATACGCAGTATTTT.

This clonotype was picked up a small number of times. This sequence joins TRBV7-3 and TRBJ2-3; 10 nucleotides align to TRBD2. The CDR3 is 18 amino acids. Per germline, CDR1 SGHTA and CDR2 FQGTGA. Trimming cost V 3 bases and J 0 bases; bases outside gene matches: 9. The CDR3 here is CASSFQRGGRSSTDTQYF. DNA of the CDR3: TGTGCCAGCAGCTTCCAGCGGGGGGGAAGATCTAGCACAGATACGCAGTATTTT.

The V call is TRBV6-1, the J call TRBJ1-3, with 7 bases matching TRBD1. The V gene's germline CDR1 is MNHNS and CDR2 SASEGT. V lost 3 bases to trimming and J lost 8 bases; unmatched junction nucleotides: 7. The CDR3 totals 14 residues. The CDR3 nucleotides are TGTGCCAGCAGTGAGGCGACAGGGACTTACACCATATATTTT. The encoded protein is CASSEATGTYTIYF.

This chain links TRBV6-5 with TRBJ1-5; D unclear. Trimming took 6 bases from V and 5 from J, leaving 17 bases between them. Germline V gives CDR1 MNHEY, CDR2 SVGAGI. This CDR3 spans 15 amino acids. CDR3 nucleotide sequence: TGTGCCAGCAGCTTACGCGGGGATCGGGATCAGCCCCAGCATTTT. Residues: CASSLRGDRDQPQHF.

The chain uses TRBV19 and TRBJ1-1; unclear D gene. The CDR3 sequence is 13 residues long. Germline values: CDR1 LNHDA, CDR2 SQIVND (reference sequence). Deletions cut 0 bases from V and 6 bases from J, with 8 bases between. CDR3 bases: TGTGCCAGTAGTATAGACCAGGACGCTGAAGCTTTCTTT. It specifies CASSIDQDAEAFF.

This clonotype has only a few counts. The CDR3 here is CASSAHGGAISETQYF. The CDR3 nucleotides read TGCGCCAGCAGCGCTCACGGGGGGGCCATTTCGGAGACCCAGTACTTC. The gene calls are TRBV5-1 and TRBJ2-5, with 8 bases fitting TRBD2. V dropped 4 bases and J dropped 5; count of bases not matched to a gene: 13. Germline V CDR1 and CDR2: SGHRS, YFSETQ. The CDR3 totals 16 residues.

The V call is TRBV5-8, the J call TRBJ1-6; D ambiguous. The CDR3 runs to 13 residues. CDR1 SGHTS and CDR2 YDEGEE come from the germline V gene. Deletions cut 4 bases from V and 7 bases from J, with 9 bases between. The CDR3 sequence: CASSRITNSPLHF. In nucleotides, the CDR3 is TGTGCCAGCAGCAGGATAACGAATTCACCCCTCCACTTT.

The chain is built from TRBV12-3 or TRBV12-4 and TRBJ2-2; D unresolved. V lost 0 bases to trimming and J lost 6 bases, with 5 bases between them. This CDR3 is built from 13 residues. CDR3 nucleotides: TGTGCCAGCAGTTTAGCGTCGGCCGGGGAGCTGTTTTTT. This sequence encodes CASSLASAGELFF.

There are many counts of this clonotype. The J gene is TRBJ2-7, the V gene TRBV20-1; 9 nucleotides match TRBD1. CDR1 DFQATT and CDR2 SNEGSKA come from the germline V gene (reference sequence). The V segment lost 3 bases and the J segment 2 bases; nucleotides outside the gene matches: 5. The CDR3 contains 14 residues. The CDR3 reads CSARGDREAYEQYF. The CDR3 nucleotides read TGCAGTGCTAGGGGGGACAGGGAAGCCTACGAGCAGTACTTC.

Ten or more counts support this clonotype. This chain joins TRBV19 and TRBJ1-5; D not resolved. The CDR3 is made up of 14 amino acids. Trimming shortened V by 3 bases and J by 4 bases, and 10 bases separated the two germline ends. Germline V gene lookup returns CDR1 LNHDA and CDR2 SQIVND (reference sequence). CDR3 residues: CASSIGPRNQPQHF. In nucleotides, the CDR3 is TGTGCCAGTAGTATTGGCCCGCGGAATCAGCCCCAGCATTTT.

V gene TRBV19 combines with J gene TRBJ1-1, with D uncertain. Per the germline V gene, CDR1 is LNHDA and CDR2 is SQIVND (reference sequence). V lost 5 bases and J lost 1, with 14 bases in between. This CDR3 has 15 amino acids. For the CDR3, the DNA is TGTGCCAGTAGTCCTCCCGGAATTCGGAACACTGAAGCTTTCTTT. It codes for CASSPPGIRNTEAFF. The full variable domain, completed using reference TRBV19 and TRBJ1-1, is DGGITQSPKYLFRKEGQNVTLSCEQNLNHDAMYWYRQDPGQGLRLIYYSQIVNDFQKGDIAEGYSVSREKKESFPLTVTSAQKNPTAFYLCASSPPGIRNTEAFFGQGTRLTVV.

The genes are TRBV12-3 or TRBV12-4 and TRBJ1-2; D remains unclear. The CDR3 contains 11 residues. The germline V and J ends were trimmed by 10 bases and 8 bases, with 14 bases remaining between them. The CDR3 DNA sequence: TGTGCCACCTCTCCGGGTTGGGGCTACACCTTC. Translated, it gives CATSPGWGYTF.

This clonotype was counted a few times. The J gene is TRBJ1-1, the V gene TRBV29-1, with unresolved D. CDR1 is SQVTM, CDR2 ANQGSEA, per germline. Trimming took off 4 bases at V and 5 bases at J, with 5 bases between the two ends. The CDR3 spans 10 residues. The CDR3 loop reads CSVGLTEAFF. The DNA of the CDR3 is TGCAGCGTTGGCCTAACTGAAGCTTTCTTT. Full variable domain (missing parts from reference TRBV29-1 and TRBJ1-1): SAVISQKPSRDICQRGTSLTIQCQVDSQVTMMFWYRQQPGQSLTLIATANQGSEATYESGFVIDKFPISRPNLTFSTLTVSNMSPEDSSIYLCSVGLTEAFFGQGTRLTVV.

This clonotype has more than one count but fewer than ten. The rearrangement joins TRBV12-3 or TRBV12-4 to TRBJ1-4; no clear D. V was trimmed by 0 bases and J by 13 bases, leaving 12 bases between them. The CDR3 has 13 amino acids. The CDR3 here is CASSLATDVGLFF. The CDR3 DNA sequence: TGTGCCAGCAGTTTAGCAACGGACGTCGGACTGTTTTTT.

This clonotype was seen only a few times. One junction end disagrees with the germline gene, perhaps due to a read error. The CDR3: CASSVASETQYF. The CDR3 coding sequence is TGTGCCAGCAGCGTAGCGTCAGAAACGCAGTATTTT. The chain has TRBV9 and TRBJ2-3; no clear D. This CDR3 spans 12 amino acids. CDR1 is SGDLS and CDR2 is YYNGEE in the germline V gene.